Shown below are 30 T cell receptor beta chains from a single sample sequenced in a study of shared clonotypes between healthy human individuals. Using immunoSEQ multiplex PCR, the repertoire was profiled, and TCRdb retains in-frame clones only, with some absent. This sample has over 850,000 clones; approximately 80% occur once, and the top ten carry 0.61%. Material: memory CD4+ T cells from PBMCs. Subset here: CD45RA-negative fraction. These receptors came from a young man in good health. Some clones in this sample may be carry-over from other donors' samples.

The chain carries TRBV29-1 and TRBJ1-1, with TRBD1 identical over 8 bases. CDR3 length: 14 amino acids. Germline values: CDR1 SQVTM, CDR2 ANQGSEA. Losses at the gene ends were 4 bases for V and 4 bases for J; bases not matched to a gene: 8. CDR3 DNA sequence: TGCAGCGTTGTTGGGGGGCAGGGGGCCACTGAAGCTTTCTTT. Protein: CSVVGGQGATEAFF.

This chain connects TRBV6-6 to TRBJ1-3, with TRBD1 as a possible D gene (6 bases). Germline values: CDR1 MNHNY, CDR2 SVGAGI (reference sequence). V lost 5 bases to trimming and J lost 1 base, with 12 bases between them. The CDR3 is 15 amino acids. The CDR3 loop reads CASSRQQGSGNTIYF. CDR3 in DNA: TGTGCCAGCAGTCGCCAACAGGGATCTGGAAACACCATATATTTT.

The chain employs TRBV5-1 and TRBJ1-4; D gene unclear. Germline V CDR1 and CDR2: SGHRS, YFSETQ. The CDR3 sequence is 13 residues long. The V end was cut by 4 bases, the J end by 6 bases, with 10 bases between. Here the CDR3 reads CASSLPGDEKLFF. In DNA form, the CDR3 reads TGCGCCAGCAGCCTACCCGGCGATGAAAAACTGTTTTTT.

The chain couples TRBV4-3 to TRBJ2-3; TRBD2 is a possible D gene (6 bases). Germline CDR1 reads LGHNA; CDR2 reads YSLEER. With 0 bases removed from V and 6 bases from J, the gap between germline ends came to 16 bases. The CDR3 sequence is 16 residues long. The DNA for the CDR3 is TGCGCCAGCAGCCAAGATATACTCGGGGGTGGGGATACGCAGTATTTT. Encoded protein: CASSQDILGGGDTQYF.

This clone was seen more than once but under ten times. The rearrangement uses TRBV5-1 and TRBJ1-1; D is uncertain. Germline lookup yields CDR1 SGHRS and CDR2 YFSETQ. CDR3 length equals 13 residues. V shed 3 bases and J shed 8 bases, with 14 bases lying between them. The CDR3 nucleotides are TGCGCCAGCAGCTACAGCATCGCGGCGGAAGCTTTCTTT. Translation: CASSYSIAAEAFF.

The chain has TRBV27 and TRBJ2-7; TRBD2 matches at 9 bases. V was pared by 2 bases and J by 2 bases, with 10 bases of the junction left unmatched. Germline CDR1 and CDR2: MNHEY and SMNVEV (reference sequence). The CDR3 extends over 17 amino acids. Here the CDR3 DNA reads TGTGCCAGCAGTTTAGGCGGGAGGGCCACGAGTCCCTACGAGCAGTACTTC. This codes for CASSLGGRATSPYEQYF.

Concerning this clone itself: The sample contains more than one DNA sequence encoding this CDR3. The chain employs TRBV29-1 and TRBJ2-3; TRBD1 matches 9 bases. The trim removed 7 bases at V and 1 base at J, leaving 3 bases unmatched. Per the germline V gene, CDR1 is SQVTM and CDR2 is ANQGSEA. The CDR3 spans 13 residues. In DNA, the CDR3 is TGCAGCGCGGACAGGGGAGGCACAGATACGCAGTATTTT. This translates into CSADRGGTDTQYF.

This clone appeared a few times. The J gene is TRBJ2-7, the V gene TRBV29-1; TRBD2 might be the D (5 bases). Trimming removed 6 bases at V and 0 bases at J, with 15 bases between. Looked up from germline, CDR1 is SQVTM and CDR2 is ANQGSEA. This CDR3 is 14 amino acids long. The CDR3: CSVLQADSSYEQYF. CDR3 DNA: TGCAGCGTACTTCAAGCGGACTCCTCCTACGAGCAGTACTTC.

The chain combines TRBV5-5 with TRBJ2-7; D unclear. This CDR3 comprises 11 residues. Germline V CDR1 and CDR2: SGHKS, YYEKEE (reference sequence). Trimming shortened V by 1 base and J by 4 bases, and 3 bases separated the two germline ends. Here the CDR3 DNA reads TGTGCCAGCAGCTTGCCGTACGAGCAGTACTTC. It yields the protein CASSLPYEQYF.

In this sample, this clone turned up many times. The DNA of the CDR3 is TGTGCCAGCTTTACCGGGGGACGTAACTATGGCTACACCTTC. Its translation is CASFTGGRNYGYTF. The V call is TRBV6-5, the J call TRBJ1-2; maybe TRBD1 (5 bases). Germline V gene data show CDR1 as MNHEY and CDR2 as SVGAGI. The CDR3 has 14 residues. V lost 8 bases to trimming and J lost 1 base, with 14 bases between them.

The rearrangement uses TRBV6-5 and TRBJ2-1; D is unresolved. Germline V gene lookup returns CDR1 MNHEY and CDR2 SVGAGI. V was clipped by 7 bases and J by 0 bases, with 4 bases between them. This CDR3 has 12 amino acids. CDR3 coding DNA: TGTGCCAGCATGGGCTCCTACAATGAGCAGTTCTTC. It yields the protein CASMGSYNEQFF.

The chain couples TRBV28 to TRBJ2-3; 11 bases match TRBD2. The germline V gene has CDR1 MDHEN and CDR2 SYDVKM. Trimming took 3 bases from V and 0 from J; bases not matched to a gene: 5. The CDR3 sequence is 17 residues long. CDR3 sequence (DNA): TGTGCCAGCAGTTTGGGGACTAGCGGAACTAGCACAGATACGCAGTATTTT. As protein: CASSLGTSGTSTDTQYF.

This clone was seen once. The chain employs TRBV6-6 and TRBJ2-5, with 7 bases fitting TRBD1. The V and J ends lost 5 bases and 5 bases, in that order; junction bases with no gene match: 8. The CDR3 runs to 14 residues. Germline V lookup: CDR1 MNHNY, CDR2 SVGAGI (reference sequence). DNA of the CDR3: TGTGCCAGCAGTGACAGGGTCCCGCGGGAGACCCAGTACTTC. Translation: CASSDRVPRETQYF.

In its sample, this clone was seen once. The same CDR3 can be traced to other DNA sequences in this sample. The CDR3 DNA reads as TGTGCCAGCAGTTATCGGGACAGGGGTAACTATGGCTACACCTTC. It encodes CASSYRDRGNYGYTF. The chain couples TRBV6-5 to TRBJ1-2, with 10 bases aligning to TRBD1. CDR3 length: 15 residues. CDR1 is MNHEY and CDR2 is SVGAGI in the germline V gene. V lost 3 bases to trimming and J lost 1 base; unmatched junction nucleotides: 2.

This chain connects TRBV5-1 to TRBJ2-1; 10 bases align to TRBD2. The CDR3 has 20 residues. The trim removed 5 bases at V and 1 base at J, leaving 18 bases unmatched. Germline V lookup: CDR1 SGHRS, CDR2 YFSETQ. The DNA of the CDR3 is TGCGCCAGCAGTCACAATGGGCCTAGCGGGAGAAAGGGTTCCTACAATGAGCAGTTCTTC. Encoded protein: CASSHNGPSGRKGSYNEQFF.

This clone was seen a single time. J is TRBJ1-5 and V is TRBV7-9, with D unresolved. CDR3 length equals 15 residues. Germline V CDR1 and CDR2: SEHNR, FQNEAQ (reference sequence). V was shortened by 5 bases and J by 0 bases, with 11 bases between the two germline ends. The CDR3 loop reads CASSHGAYSNQPQHF. CDR3 DNA sequence: TGTGCCAGCAGCCATGGAGCTTATAGCAATCAGCCCCAGCATTTT. The full variable domain, with the rest looked up from reference TRBV7-9 and TRBJ1-5, is DTGVSQNPRHKITKRGQNVTFRCDPISEHNRLYWYRQTLGQGPEFLTYFQNEAQLEKSRLLSDRFSAERPKGSFSTLEIQRTEQGDSAMYLCASSHGAYSNQPQHFGDGTRLSIL.

The chain is built from TRBV2 and TRBJ2-1; D is ambiguous. The CDR3 is made up of 12 amino acids. The germline V gene encodes CDR1 SNHLY and CDR2 FYNNEI. V lost 3 bases to trimming and J lost 7 bases, with 7 bases between them. The CDR3 region is CASSESMNEQFF. CDR3 in DNA: TGTGCCAGCAGTGAGAGTATGAATGAGCAGTTCTTC.

The rearrangement uses TRBV11-3 and TRBJ1-1; D unresolved. V lost 4 bases to trimming and J lost 3 bases, with 9 bases between them. The CDR3 extends over 13 amino acids. Germline V gene sequence: CDR1 SGHNT, CDR2 YENEEA. The CDR3 sequence is CASSSVSDTEAFF. In DNA form, the CDR3 reads TGTGCCAGCAGCTCCGTTTCCGACACTGAAGCTTTCTTT. Looking up the rest from reference TRBV11-3 and TRBJ1-1 gives the full variable domain: EAGVVQSPRYKIIEKKQPVAFWCNPISGHNTLYWYLQNLGQGPELLIRYENEEAVDDSQLPKDRFSAERLKGVDSTLKIQPAELGDSAVYLCASSSVSDTEAFFGQGTRLTVV.

This clone was seen just once. The rearrangement joins TRBV27 to TRBJ2-5, with D perhaps TRBD1 (5 bases). The CDR3 spans 13 residues. The V and J ends lost 3 bases and 5 bases respectively, with 10 bases between them. The V gene's germline CDR1 is MNHEY and CDR2 SMNVEV (reference sequence). The CDR3 loop is CASSFSGRETQYF. CDR3 nucleotides: TGTGCCAGCAGTTTTTCAGGGCGGGAGACCCAGTACTTC.

This rearrangement joins TRBV5-1 to TRBJ2-5, with D possibly matching TRBD2 (7 bases). Germline V gene data show CDR1 as SGHRS and CDR2 as YFSETQ. The CDR3 consists of 15 residues. The V end lost 1 base, the J end lost 2 bases, and 12 bases lay between the germline ends. CDR3 nucleotides: TGCGCCAGCAGCTTGCCCAGGGGAGGGCAAGAGACCCAGTACTTC. It encodes CASSLPRGGQETQYF.

The chain links TRBV11-2 to TRBJ2-6, with D maybe TRBD2 (6 bases). The CDR3 has 15 residues. V was pared by 4 bases and J by 3 bases, with 10 bases between. The V gene's germline CDR1 is SGHAT and CDR2 FQNNGV. In nucleotides, the CDR3 is TGTGCCAGCAGCTCGGAGGGTCTTGGGGCCAACGTCCTGACTTTC. Residues: CASSSEGLGANVLTF.

This chain joins TRBV28 and TRBJ2-7; D gene ambiguous. The CDR3 totals 10 residues. The germline gives CDR1 MDHEN, CDR2 SYDVKM. V was cut by 10 bases and J by 8 bases, with 12 bases left in between. The CDR3 spells CATWSVKQYF. CDR3 nucleotides: TGTGCCACCTGGAGCGTCAAGCAGTACTTC.

The chain employs TRBV19 and TRBJ2-7; D assignment may be TRBD1 or TRBD2 (5 bases each). Germline CDR1 LNHDA, CDR2 SQIVND (reference sequence). CDR3 size: 15 residues. The V end was cut by 10 bases, the J end by 0 bases, with 19 bases between. CDR3 residues: CATHPPGRSSYEQYF. DNA for the CDR3: TGTGCCACCCACCCTCCGGGACGGAGCTCCTACGAGCAGTACTTC.

The CDR3 region is CASHKGLAGGRGSSYNEQFF. The CDR3 nucleotides are TGTGCCAGCCATAAAGGACTAGCGGGAGGGAGGGGGAGCTCCTACAATGAGCAGTTCTTC. This chain joins TRBV19 and TRBJ2-1; 15 bases agree with TRBD2. The CDR3 is 20 amino acids. Looked up from germline, CDR1 is LNHDA and CDR2 is SQIVND (reference sequence). The V and J ends lost 9 bases and 0 bases, in that order; junction bases with no gene match: 15.

The rearrangement joins TRBV10-2 to TRBJ2-1; unclear D gene. This CDR3 spans 12 amino acids. The V and J ends lost 2 bases and 9 bases respectively, with 8 bases between them. CDR1 and CDR2 (germline): WSHSY, SAAADI. CDR3 in DNA: TGCGCCAGCAGTGAGGGACCGGGTGAGCAGTTCTTC. Translating gives CASSEGPGEQFF.

This chain joins TRBV14 and TRBJ1-2; a possible D gene is TRBD1 (5 bases). Germline CDR1 SGHDN, CDR2 FVKESK. Between the trimmed V and J ends, which lost 0 bases and 8 bases, there was a span of 13 bases. The CDR3 extends over 14 amino acids. The CDR3 reads CASSQDIAGTGYTF. CDR3 sequence (DNA): TGTGCCAGCAGCCAAGATATAGCCGGGACCGGCTACACCTTC.

In this sample, this clone turned up a few times. Other DNA sequences in this sample translate to the same CDR3. V and J are TRBV2 and TRBJ2-3, with TRBD2 matching 11 bases. The J segment lost 1 base and the V segment lost 4 bases, leaving 1 base of the junction unmatched. Germline V gene data show CDR1 as SNHLY and CDR2 as FYNNEI. The CDR3 is 15 residues long. The CDR3 region has the DNA TGTGCCAGCAGTGGACTAGCGGGACGCACAGATACGCAGTATTTT. It translates to CASSGLAGRTDTQYF.

Only a few counts were recorded for this clone. The same CDR3 also results from other DNA sequences found in this sample. CDR3 coding DNA: TGTGCCAGCAGCCAAGATTGGAACACTGAAGCTTTCTTT. As protein: CASSQDWNTEAFF. This rearrangement joins TRBV14 to TRBJ1-1; no firm D call. The germline V gene encodes CDR1 SGHDN and CDR2 FVKESK. The CDR3 length is 13 residues. Trimming removed 0 bases from V and 1 base from J, with 3 bases in between.

This clone was seen more than once but under ten times. The rearrangement uses TRBV9 and TRBJ2-1; unclear D gene. The CDR3 is made up of 15 amino acids. The V end was cut by 6 bases, the J end by 0 bases, with 13 bases between. Germline V gene sequence: CDR1 SGDLS, CDR2 YYNGEE. This CDR3 is CASTPYGLSYNEQFF. DNA of the CDR3: TGTGCCAGCACCCCCTATGGTCTCTCCTACAATGAGCAGTTCTTC. The full variable domain, rest sourced from reference TRBV9 and TRBJ2-1, is DSGVTQTPKHLITATGQRVTLRCSPRSGDLSVYWYQQSLDQGLQFLIQYYNGEERAKGNILERFSAQQFPDLHSELNLSSLELGDSALYFCASTPYGLSYNEQFFGPGTRLTVL.

The chain couples TRBV29-1 to TRBJ2-3, with 10 nucleotides matching TRBD1. Germline V gene data show CDR1 as SQVTM and CDR2 as ANQGSEA. V lost 1 base and J lost 4; bases outside the gene matches: 2. The CDR3 totals 14 residues. CDR3 amino acids: CSVEATGGSDTQYF. For the CDR3, the DNA is TGCAGCGTTGAAGCGACAGGGGGCTCAGATACGCAGTATTTT.